The source of this T cell receptor (beta chain) is a study of a mutant IDH1 vaccine in newly diagnosed glioma. Regarding the study as a whole: Researchers report vaccine-induced immune responses in more than 90% of patients.

Regarding time point: baseline, week 1 (first vaccination visit). Treatment: pre-vaccination baseline after standard-of-care therapy. The CDR3 is 14 residues long. CDR1 and CDR2 from the germline V gene are MNHEY and SVGAGI. V was pared by 0 bases and J by 3 bases, with 8 bases between. TCRdb's table, derived via immunoSEQ multiplex PCR, lists solely in-frame clones and lacks some. Among about 88,000 clones listed, around 80% were seen once. Turning to this clone: Its antigen is as yet unknown.

The sample here was PBMCs, taken from a glioma patient treated with radiotherapy, temozolomide or both. The chain has TRBV6-5 and TRBJ1-2; D call uncertain. The TCR sequence derives from a man aged 35 to 55 with glioma. Some clones in this sample may be carry-over from other donors' samples. CDR3 sequence: CASSYSSRDYGYTF. The CDR3 region has the DNA TGTGCCAGCAGTTACTCCAGCCGCGACTATGGCTACACCTTC.